The clone carrying this T cell receptor beta chain was observed at least ten times. The antigen is unknown. This entry is derived from a study of T cell repertoires in cytomegalovirus infection. Study-level information: Evidence of both CMV infection and a matching HLA type came from public TCR beta signatures.

Study observations and caveats: Carriers of CMV and the relevant HLA type were discriminated by public TCR beta frequency. There were HLA-C-restricted CMV-specific TCR beta clonotypes dominating the ex vivo response.

TCRdb reanalysed the reads using MiXCR and keeps one entry per CDR3 protein. Of around 320,000 distinct CDR3 sequences in the sample, around a tenth were seen once. The CDR3 consists of 13 residues. Germline V gene sequence: CDR1 SGHTA, CDR2 FQGNSA. Trimming took 5 bases from V and 4 from J, leaving 11 bases between them. The chain combines TRBV7-2 with TRBJ1-2; D may be TRBD1 (5 bases). This receptor was taken from a human donor in good health (CMV status not recorded). Some clones in this sample may be carry-over from other donors' samples. Sequenced material: PBMCs. The CDR3 nucleotides read TGTGCCAGCAGCGGTGCAGGGATCTATGGCTACACCTTC. Translation gives CASSGAGIYGYTF.